This record looks at one T cell receptor (beta chain) sequence and its context. Antigen: not known. Sequencing ends 3 residues short of the CDR3 end; the germline J gene provides the rest. This entry is derived from a study of Tregs in tolerant kidney transplant recipients. General study points: Some patients' samples used different primers over time, so nucleotide sequences weren't comparable. Antigen-driven expansion was suggested because donor-specific Tregs expanded more than all Tregs in tolerant patients. Findings come from small patient numbers and require larger validation.

With 3 bases removed from V and 4 bases from J, the gap between germline ends came to 10 bases. CDR1 is DFQATT, CDR2 SNEGSKA, per germline (reference sequence). The CDR3 is 13 amino acids. Thawed PBMCs were FACS-sorted into unstimulated CD4+CD25+CD127- regulatory T cells, CD4+CD25- non-regulatory cells, CD4 and CD8 cells. Measured with immunoSEQ multiplex PCR; TCRdb has only the in-frame clones, and not every one. This table lists tens of thousands of clones. The source is a human donor who received a combined kidney and bone marrow transplant. The source was CD4+ T cells from blood, collected before the transplant. V and J are TRBV20-1 and TRBJ2-1, with a possible D match to TRBD2 (5 bases). This chain's CDR3 is CSASGRTYNEQFF. CDR3 DNA (partial): TGCAGTGCTAGTGGCCGGACTTACAATGAG.